These 5 T cell receptor beta chains originate from one sample sequenced in a study of blood T cells in healthy people across ages. Then a second PCR, running roughly 7 to 11 cycles, was carried out with a sample-barcoded 5' primer and a J-beta primer mix. One entry per CDR3 protein, called by TCRdb with MiXCR from the 5' RACE reads. The sample lists around 900,000 distinct CDR3 sequences; around 54% were seen once. The sample consisted of blood. The receptor set was obtained from a woman aged 60-70 years in good health.

About this clonotype itself: One junction end disagrees with the germline gene, perhaps due to a read error. V is TRBV12-3 or TRBV12-4 and J is TRBJ2-3; possible D gene TRBD1, 5 bases. The CDR3 length is 14 residues. CDR3 bases: TGTGCCAGCAGGTTGACAGTGATTGCAGATGCGCAGTATTTT. It codes for CASRLTVIADAQYF.

The CDR3 region has the DNA TGCGCCAGCAGCCAAGAGTCCCAGGGAACCCCTTGCAAGCAGTACTTC. It is translated as CASSQESQGTPCKQYF. This chain uses TRBV4-1 with TRBJ2-5; TRBD1 might be the D (5 bases). The V and J ends lost 0 bases and 11 bases respectively, with 22 bases between them. The CDR3 totals 16 residues. CDR1 MGHRA and CDR2 YSYEKL come from the germline V gene.

CDR3: CSALTDTDTQYF. The DNA for the CDR3 is TGCAGCGCCCTCACCGACACAGATACGCAGTATTTT. V gene TRBV29-1 combines with J gene TRBJ2-3; D gene unclear. V was trimmed by 7 bases and J by 2 bases, leaving 10 bases between them. CDR3 size: 12 residues. Germline lookup yields CDR1 SQVTM and CDR2 ANQGSEA.

This clonotype was detected only a few times. The V and J genes are TRBV6-2 or TRBV6-3 and TRBJ2-7; D gene uncertain. The ends were cut back, 8 bases at V and 2 bases at J, with 7 bases in the middle. Germline V lookup: CDR1 MNHEY, CDR2 SVGEGT. The CDR3 consists of 11 residues. The CDR3 bases are TGTGCCAGCGCCCGCACCTACGAGCAGTACTTC. Encoded protein: CASARTYEQYF.

The CDR3 nucleotides read TGTGCCAGCAGCGTATCCGGGACAGGGCCCTACGAGCAGTACTTC. This sequence encodes CASSVSGTGPYEQYF. The chain links TRBV9 to TRBJ2-7; 9 bases align to TRBD1. V shed 1 base, J shed 2 bases, and the junction held 4 bases outside the gene matches. Germline CDR1 reads SGDLS; CDR2 reads YYNGEE. This CDR3 is 15 amino acids long.